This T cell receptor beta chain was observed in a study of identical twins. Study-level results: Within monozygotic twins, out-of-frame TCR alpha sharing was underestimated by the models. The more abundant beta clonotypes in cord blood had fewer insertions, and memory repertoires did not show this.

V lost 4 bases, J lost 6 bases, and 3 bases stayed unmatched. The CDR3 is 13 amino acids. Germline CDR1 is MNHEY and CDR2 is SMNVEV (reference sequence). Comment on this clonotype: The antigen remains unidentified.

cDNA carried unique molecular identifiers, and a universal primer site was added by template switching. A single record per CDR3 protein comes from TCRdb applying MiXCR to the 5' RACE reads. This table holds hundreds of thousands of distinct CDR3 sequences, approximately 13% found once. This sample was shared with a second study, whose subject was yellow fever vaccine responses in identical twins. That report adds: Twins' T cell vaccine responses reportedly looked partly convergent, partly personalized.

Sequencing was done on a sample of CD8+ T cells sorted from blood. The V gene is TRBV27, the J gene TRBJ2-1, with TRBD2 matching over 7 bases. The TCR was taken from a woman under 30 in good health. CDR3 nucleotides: TGTGCCAGCAGTTGGGGGGGGGGCAATGAGCAGTTCTTC. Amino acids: CASSWGGGNEQFF.